This is a list of T cell receptor beta chains from one sample in a study of cytomegalovirus exposure and HLA in healthy donors. Here immunoSEQ multiplex PCR was the method, and the copy in TCRdb shows in-frame clones only, minus some. The data hold more than 100,000 clones, with approximately 80% observed a single time. Source material: PBMCs. The receptors here all came from a man aged 40-50 years in good health and CMV-seronegative. CDR3s leave out the opening cysteine and the closing phenylalanine or tryptophan. Fields, in order: J gene, V gene, D gene, CDR3 protein. D genes are given only for firm matches.

TRBJ2-2 TRBV19 . ASTYNTGELF
TRBJ2-4 TRBV5-6 . ASSPPEGGKNIQY
TRBJ2-5 TRBV30 TRBD2 AWSRGLAGLETQY
TRBJ1-1 TRBV25-1 TRBD1 ASSARVTGTEAF
TRBJ1-1 TRBV10-3 . AIKGSTEAF
TRBJ2-1 TRBV2 . ASSEGPGRVLDEQF
TRBJ2-7 TRBV28 TRBD2 ASSTSLAGSSYEQY
TRBJ2-5 TRBV29-1 TRBD1 SAGLGTGQETQY
TRBJ2-1 TRBV10-1 . ASSEYSGVYNEQF
TRBJ2-1 TRBV19 . ASSRVGGPQF
TRBJ1-1 TRBV7-2 TRBD1 ASSLTGTAGTEAF
TRBJ2-1 TRBV2 . ASSADNYNEQF
TRBJ2-7 TRBV5-1 TRBD1 ASSPRQGSYEQY
TRBJ1-5 TRBV19 . ASSGTLTAGNQPQH
TRBJ2-5 TRBV7-2 TRBD2 ASSLDLAGGIMETQY
TRBJ2-3 TRBV5-1 TRBD2 ASSLALAGGTMDTQY
TRBJ2-7 TRBV21-1 . ASSTLSGRGNEQY
TRBJ2-7 TRBV6-6 TRBD2 ASRLAGGPSIEQY
TRBJ2-5 TRBV6-6 TRBD1 ASSSHSDRVETQY
TRBJ2-7 TRBV7-9 TRBD1 ASSYRQGSTYEQY
TRBJ1-2 TRBV1 . TSSPYKASGYT
TRBJ1-6 TRBV7-2 TRBD1 ASSLGQGKVSPPH
TRBJ2-1 TRBV4-1 . ASSLHPGPSYNEQF
TRBJ2-7 TRBV5-1 . ASSLPPGEQY
TRBJ2-2 TRBV28 . ASSLRGVTGELF
TRBJ2-2 TRBV7-6 . ASSRTDYTGELF
TRBJ2-6 TRBV5-1 TRBD1 ASSPGDRGTGANVLT
TRBJ2-2 TRBV19 TRBD1 ASSFTQGALTGELF
TRBJ2-3 TRBV7-9 . ASSPGLGTDTQY
TRBJ2-3 TRBV2 TRBD2 AGPGRGGRSTDTQY
TRBJ2-1 TRBV9 TRBD2 ASSPAGTSGMNEQF
TRBJ2-7 TRBV6-1 TRBD1 ASMRTGSYEQY
TRBJ1-3 TRBV4-2 . ASSPPGGASGNTIY
TRBJ1-4 TRBV28 TRBD1 ASSLRGTGRFVKEKLF
TRBJ1-2 TRBV30 . AWSPGIAYGYT
TRBJ2-7 TRBV6-1 . ASKAADLWNEQY
TRBJ2-3 TRBV27 . ASSLALLDTQY
TRBJ2-3 TRBV7-2 TRBD2 ASSLALTSGGTDTQY
TRBJ1-1 TRBV7-3 . ASSPQLNTEAF
TRBJ2-3 TRBV5-1 TRBD2 ASSQGAGGPTDTQY
TRBJ1-3 TRBV4-2 TRBD1 ASSQDPEGTGVLWTGNTIY
TRBJ2-1 TRBV7-2 TRBD2 ASSPPGGSYNEQF
TRBJ2-5 TRBV2 . ASSAGEQTQY
TRBJ2-1 TRBV5-1 . ASSLGGVTYNEQF
TRBJ1-1 TRBV18 . ASSRGLTGNTEAF
TRBJ2-2 TRBV6-6 . ASERTGELF
TRBJ1-4 TRBV19 TRBD1 ASKGQGVPFEKLF
TRBJ2-2 TRBV2 TRBD2 ASSFLLAGGPGGELF
TRBJ1-2 TRBV5-4 . ASSLDGNYGYT
TRBJ1-4 TRBV18 TRBD1 ASSAYRGPNEKLF
TRBJ1-2 TRBV6-1 . ASTLTVAGYT
TRBJ2-7 TRBV7-9 . ASSLEDSSYEQY